These 5 T cell receptor beta chains originate from one sample sequenced in a study of T-cell memory formation after mild COVID-19. TCRdb passed the 5' RACE reads through MiXCR, listing each CDR3 protein once. The table records over 150,000 distinct CDR3 sequences, over 10% of them present only once. The material sequenced was PBMCs or a T cell subset sorted from them (not recorded which). These receptors were collected from a man younger than 35 who had mild COVID-19 (a few samples of this study predate the infection). Cell type and time point are not known.

The J gene is TRBJ1-5, the V gene TRBV6-1; D is possibly TRBD1 (5 bases). Per the germline V gene, CDR1 is MNHNS and CDR2 is SASEGT. The CDR3 sequence is 15 residues long. V was trimmed by 6 bases and J by 0 bases, leaving 12 bases between them. Written as DNA, the CDR3 is TGTGCCAGCAGACCGCCGGGGGGTAGCAATCAGCCCCAGCATTTT. Residues: CASRPPGGSNQPQHF.

The V gene is TRBV30, the J gene TRBJ2-1; D gene ambiguous. This CDR3 has 13 residues. With 4 bases removed from V and 7 bases from J, the gap between germline ends came to 14 bases. Germline V CDR1 and CDR2: GTSNPN, SVGIG (reference sequence). CDR3 sequence reads: CAWKRLGYNEQFF. As DNA, the CDR3 is TGTGCCTGGAAGAGACTGGGCTATAATGAGCAGTTCTTC.

CDR3 bases: TGTGCCAGCAGTTACAGGGCAGGGGACACTGAAGCTTTCTTT. Translated: CASSYRAGDTEAFF. This chain links TRBV6-5 with TRBJ1-1; D perhaps matches TRBD1 (6 bases). Germline CDR1 is MNHEY and CDR2 is SVGAGI. This CDR3 is built from 14 residues. Trimming cost V 2 bases and J 3 bases, with 10 bases left between them.

Regarding this clonotype: A much larger clone lies a single base off, so this may be a read error. The chain recombines TRBV7-2 with TRBJ1-1, with D unresolved. CDR3 length: 13 amino acids. V lost 4 bases to trimming and J lost 1 base, with 7 bases between them. Germline V lookup: CDR1 SGHTA, CDR2 FQGNSA. CDR3 sequence reads: CASSSERNTEAFF. In DNA, the CDR3 is TGTGCCAGCAGCTCCGAGAGGAACACTGAAGCTTTCTTT.

This sequence joins TRBV7-2 and TRBJ2-5; maybe TRBD2 (7 bases). CDR1 is SGHTA and CDR2 is FQGNSA in the germline V gene. Trimming took 3 bases from V and 5 from J, leaving 13 bases between them. The CDR3 covers 14 residues. The CDR3, as DNA: TGTGCCAGCAGCTTTTTGGGGGGGCAGGAGACCCAGTACTTC. It encodes CASSFLGGQETQYF.